These T cell receptor beta chains were read from a single sample in a study of shared clonotypes between healthy human individuals. TCRdb's table, derived via immunoSEQ multiplex PCR, lists solely in-frame clones and lacks some. The sample gives 2 million to 3 million clones, just over 90% of which show up once; under 0.15% is in the top ten. The sample was naive CD4+ T cells sorted from blood. Receptor source: a man aged 18 to 29 in good health. CDR3s include the opening cysteine and the closing phenylalanine or tryptophan. The D gene is left open where the match is weak. A row's size may be missing; if present it is once, few, many or a size class.

TRBJ2-7,TRBV5-1,.,.,CASSGGQLSTEQYF,TGCGCCAGCAGCGGCGGACAGCTCTCTACCGAGCAGTACTTC
TRBJ1-6,TRBV11-2,.,.,CASSLEDSPLHF,TGTGCCAGCAGCTTAGAAGACTCACCCCTCCACTTT
TRBJ2-6,TRBV10-3,.,.,CAISASREAGANVLTF,TGTGCCATCAGCGCCTCCCGGGAAGCTGGGGCCAACGTCCTGACTTTC
TRBJ1-1,TRBV19,.,few,CASSISGINTEAFF,TGTGCCAGTAGTATTAGTGGGATTAACACTGAAGCTTTCTTT
TRBJ1-1,TRBV4-2,.,once,CASSQDRSGRQRGRTEAFF,TGTGCCAGCAGCCAAGATCGGAGTGGCAGGCAACGGGGTCGCACTGAAGCTTTCTTT
TRBJ1-1,TRBV28,TRBD1,.,CASSLSDREFTEAFF,TGTGCCAGCAGTTTATCCGACAGGGAGTTCACTGAAGCTTTCTTT
TRBJ2-6,TRBV28,TRBD1,once,CASSPPGTGLVGANVLTF,TGTGCCAGCAGTCCCCCGGGGACAGGGTTAGTCGGGGCCAACGTCCTGACTTTC
TRBJ2-2,TRBV19,.,.,CASTGGNTGELFF,TGTGCCAGTACGGGCGGAAACACCGGGGAGCTGTTTTTT
TRBJ2-7,TRBV20-1,.,.,CSASDPEQYF,TGCAGTGCCTCAGACCCGGAGCAGTACTTC
TRBJ1-1,TRBV6-1,.,.,CASRMTLGVSTEAFF,TGTGCCAGCAGGATGACGCTGGGAGTGAGCACTGAAGCTTTCTTT
TRBJ2-1,TRBV7-2,.,.,CASSATGGASYNEQFF,TGTGCCAGCAGCGCGACCGGGGGCGCCTCCTACAATGAGCAGTTCTTC
TRBJ2-3,TRBV5-1,TRBD1,.,CASSPGTGGMDTQYF,TGCGCCAGCAGCCCTGGGACAGGGGGAATGGATACGCAGTATTTT
TRBJ2-1,TRBV19,TRBD2,.,CASRASGRDNEQFF,TGTGCCAGTAGGGCTAGCGGGAGGGACAATGAGCAGTTCTTC
TRBJ1-4,TRBV2,.,.,CASSESAGREKLFF,TGTGCCAGCAGTGAGTCGGCAGGGAGAGAAAAACTGTTTTTT
TRBJ2-3,TRBV18,.,.,CASSPKGGGTDTQYF,TGTGCCAGCTCACCGAAGGGCGGGGGCACAGATACGCAGTATTTT
TRBJ2-7,TRBV7-2,.,.,CASSPPEYEQYF,TGTGCCAGCAGCCCGCCGGAGTACGAGCAGTACTTC
TRBJ2-5,TRBV4-3,TRBD1,.,CASSQDDRVGETQYF,TGCGCCAGCAGCCAAGACGACAGGGTGGGGGAGACCCAGTACTTC
TRBJ2-7,TRBV7-9,.,.,CASSPPTRYYEQYF,TGTGCCAGCAGCCCCCCCACCCGGTACTACGAGCAGTACTTC
TRBJ2-7,TRBV6-1,TRBD2,.,CASSEREASSYEQYF,TGTGCCAGCAGTGAGCGGGAGGCGAGCTCCTACGAGCAGTACTTC
TRBJ1-1,TRBV19,TRBD1,.,CASSSGQGGTEAFF,TGTGCCAGTAGTTCCGGACAGGGAGGCACTGAAGCTTTCTTT
TRBJ2-1,TRBV30,.,.,CAWSVGGEQFF,TGTGCCTGGAGTGTGGGGGGCGAGCAGTTCTTC
TRBJ1-2,TRBV25-1,TRBD1,.,CASSAAGTGNYGYTF,TGTGCCAGCAGTGCGGCCGGGACAGGGAACTATGGCTACACCTTC
TRBJ2-7,TRBV5-4,.,.,CASSPDPSSYEQYF,TGTGCCAGCAGCCCGGACCCTAGCTCCTACGAGCAGTACTTC
TRBJ2-7,TRBV7-8,.,.,CASSLDGAPRQPYEQYF,TGTGCCAGCAGCTTAGATGGGGCGCCGAGGCAACCCTACGAGCAGTACTTC
TRBJ2-7,TRBV6-6,TRBD2,.,CASGRGTSGVQEQYF,TGTGCCAGCGGGAGAGGGACTAGCGGGGTCCAGGAGCAGTACTTC
TRBJ1-2,TRBV29-1,.,.,CSVAPEPGYTF,TGCAGCGTTGCACCCGAACCTGGCTACACCTTC
TRBJ1-2,TRBV10-2,TRBD1,.,CATTTGAPYGYTF,TGCGCCACCACGACAGGGGCCCCCTATGGCTACACCTTC
TRBJ1-1,TRBV27,.,.,CASSLGLPNLWNTEAFF,TGTGCCAGCAGTTTAGGGTTGCCGAACCTCTGGAACACTGAAGCTTTCTTT
TRBJ2-5,TRBV5-4,.,.,CASSPGHQETQYF,TGTGCCAGCAGCCCCGGGCACCAAGAGACCCAGTACTTC
TRBJ1-1,TRBV7-8,TRBD1,.,CASSPAHGQGRTEAFF,TGTGCCAGCAGCCCAGCACATGGACAGGGGCGAACTGAAGCTTTCTTT
TRBJ1-1,TRBV27,.,few,CASSPRDRNTEAFF,TGTGCCAGCAGTCCCCGAGACAGGAACACTGAAGCTTTCTTT
TRBJ2-1,TRBV19,TRBD2,.,CASKGGRAGDNEQFF,TGTGCCAGTAAGGGCGGGAGGGCCGGAGACAATGAGCAGTTCTTC
TRBJ2-7,TRBV7-9,.,.,CASSIYSGVNYEQYF,TGTGCCAGCAGCATATATAGCGGAGTAAACTACGAGCAGTACTTC
TRBJ1-1,TRBV6-1,TRBD1,.,CASSEPGTGEYLAAFF,TGTGCCAGCAGTGAACCCGGGACAGGGGAGTATCTGGCGGCTTTCTTT
TRBJ2-7,TRBV6-1,.,.,CASSEADIYEQYF,TGTGCCAGCAGTGAGGCAGACATCTACGAGCAGTACTTC
TRBJ2-1,TRBV5-1,TRBD1,.,CASRTWTGDDNEQFF,TGCGCCAGCAGAACCTGGACAGGGGATGACAATGAGCAGTTCTTC
TRBJ2-1,TRBV18,TRBD2,.,CASSPSAGTSGYNEQFF,TGTGCCAGCTCACCATCCGCCGGGACTAGCGGGTACAATGAGCAGTTCTTC
TRBJ2-1,TRBV15,.,.,CATSRDLFFDEQFF,TGTGCCACCAGCAGAGACCTGTTCTTCGATGAGCAGTTCTTC
TRBJ1-4,TRBV19,.,once,CASSSTVLSEKLFF,TGTGCCAGTAGTAGTACAGTTCTAAGTGAAAAACTGTTTTTT
TRBJ1-3,TRBV12-5,.,.,CASGDSGRTNTIYF,TGTGCTAGTGGCGACTCGGGAAGAACGAACACCATATATTTT